A single sample is the source of the 21 T cell receptor beta chains below, sequenced in a study of cytomegalovirus exposure and HLA in healthy donors. Repertoires were generated with immunoSEQ multiplex PCR, while TCRdb's copy carries only in-frame clones and drops some. The data show approximately 59,000 clones, with 93% seen just once and 1.5% to 2% held by the top ten. The sequencing input was PBMCs. The receptors come from a woman between 18 and 29 years old in good health and CMV-seropositive.

The gene calls are TRBV9 and TRBJ2-2; D is perhaps TRBD2 (6 bases). V lost 0 bases and J 7 bases, leaving 19 bases between the germline ends. Per germline, CDR1 SGDLS and CDR2 YYNGEE. CDR3 length: 17 residues. The CDR3 DNA reads TGTGCCAGCAGCGTAGGGTTGCGGGGAACCGCGGACGGGGAGCTGTTTTTT. Translating it yields CASSVGLRGTADGELFF. Combining the CDR3 with reference TRBV9 and TRBJ2-2 gives the whole variable domain DSGVTQTPKHLITATGQRVTLRCSPRSGDLSVYWYQQSLDQGLQFLIQYYNGEERAKGNILERFSAQQFPDLHSELNLSSLELGDSALYFCASSVGLRGTADGELFFGEGSRLTVL.

This rearrangement joins TRBV5-4 to TRBJ1-2, with 8 positions matching TRBD1. This CDR3 has 16 residues. V lost 2 bases to trimming and J lost 1 base; unmatched junction nucleotides: 7. Germline loops: CDR1 SGHNT, CDR2 YYREEE (reference sequence). CDR3 coding DNA: TGTGCCAGCAGCTTAGGTGGGACAGGATATAACTATGGCTACACCTTC. This translates into CASSLGGTGYNYGYTF.

This clone was detected a few times. V gene TRBV27 combines with J gene TRBJ2-2; TRBD1 matches at 7 bases. With V trimmed by 2 bases and J by 0 bases, 0 bases remained unmatched. The length of the CDR3 is 15 residues. Germline V gene sequence: CDR1 MNHEY, CDR2 SMNVEV (reference sequence). The CDR3, as DNA: TGTGCCAGCAGTTTAGGGACAGCGAACACCGGGGAGCTGTTTTTT. Residues: CASSLGTANTGELFF.

This clone is a singleton in its sample. The chain couples TRBV6-6 to TRBJ1-4; 7 bases line up with TRBD1. Unmatched junction bases numbered 10, after V lost 7 bases and J lost 5 bases. The CDR3 is made up of 15 amino acids. CDR1 and CDR2 from the germline V gene are MNHNY and SVGAGI (reference sequence). The CDR3 sequence: CASTGRTGGNEKLFF. The CDR3 DNA follows: TGTGCCAGCACCGGACGGACAGGAGGGAATGAAAAACTGTTTTTT.

This rearrangement joins TRBV30 to TRBJ1-1; TRBD1 aligns across 7 bases. The CDR3 runs to 14 residues. Trimming cost V 1 base and J 1 base; bases outside gene matches: 3. Germline CDR1 is GTSNPN and CDR2 is SVGIG (reference sequence). The CDR3 DNA reads as TGTGCCTGGAGTGGGGGGACAGCGAACACTGAAGCTTTCTTT. This translates into CAWSGGTANTEAFF.

The rearrangement links TRBV6-5 to TRBJ2-3, with TRBD2 identical over 8 bases. Trimming cost V 6 bases and J 4 bases; bases outside gene matches: 9. CDR1 and CDR2 from the germline V gene are MNHEY and SVGAGI. The CDR3 sequence is 15 residues long. This chain's CDR3 is CASSPTGGRADTQYF. The CDR3 DNA follows: TGTGCCAGCAGCCCTACGGGGGGGCGGGCAGATACGCAGTATTTT.

In this sample, this clone turned up a few times. The chain couples TRBV9 to TRBJ2-1; 8 bases match TRBD2. The CDR3 is made up of 18 amino acids. Germline-derived CDR1 and CDR2 are SGDLS and YYNGEE. The trim removed 0 bases at V and 5 bases at J, leaving 13 bases unmatched. CDR3 nucleotide sequence: TGTGCCAGCAGCGTAGCTACAACCGGGGGGGTAAACGACAATGAGCAGTTCTTC. Translating gives CASSVATTGGVNDNEQFF.

This chain links TRBV9 with TRBJ1-1; perhaps TRBD1 as D (6 bases). From germline, CDR1 is SGDLS and CDR2 YYNGEE. The CDR3 is 12 amino acids. The germline V and J ends were trimmed by 3 bases and 8 bases, with 11 bases remaining between them. The CDR3 is CASSALGTEAFF. The CDR3 DNA reads TGTGCCAGCAGCGCTCTCGGGACAGAAGCTTTCTTT.

The chain couples TRBV27 to TRBJ2-7; 7 bases are shared with TRBD1. Germline V gene sequence: CDR1 MNHEY, CDR2 SMNVEV (reference sequence). V was pared by 8 bases and J by 2 bases, with 9 bases of the junction left unmatched. The CDR3 sequence is 14 residues long. CDR3 amino acids: CASPVGQAPYEQYF. The CDR3 DNA sequence: TGTGCCAGCCCCGTCGGACAGGCTCCCTACGAGCAGTACTTC.

J is TRBJ2-2 and V is TRBV15; 7 bases agree with TRBD1. Germline V gene lookup returns CDR1 LNHNV and CDR2 YYDKDF (reference sequence). V dropped 3 bases and J dropped 6; count of bases not matched to a gene: 10. This CDR3 is 16 amino acids long. The CDR3 loop is CATSSPGTEWSGELFF. As DNA, the CDR3 is TGTGCCACCAGCAGTCCCGGGACAGAATGGTCCGGGGAGCTGTTTTTT.

This chain joins TRBV6-1 and TRBJ2-7; possible D gene TRBD2, 6 bases. V dropped 3 bases and J dropped 4 bases, with 16 bases sitting between them. The CDR3 has 15 amino acids. Germline CDR1 MNHNS, CDR2 SASEGT. The CDR3 coding sequence is TGTGCCAGCAGTGAGCAGGGAGGTTTTCCGTACGAGCAGTACTTC. Its protein is CASSEQGGFPYEQYF.

The chain combines TRBV27 with TRBJ2-2, with 8 bases fitting TRBD2. V was clipped by 5 bases and J by 6 bases; unmatched bases: 5. The length of the CDR3 is 14 residues. From germline, CDR1 is MNHEY and CDR2 SMNVEV (reference sequence). The CDR3 loop reads CASSQRTSPGELFF. The CDR3 region has the DNA TGTGCCAGCAGTCAGAGGACTAGCCCCGGGGAGCTGTTTTTT.

This clone has only one observation. This rearrangement joins TRBV11-2 to TRBJ1-3; TRBD1 is a possible D gene (5 bases). The CDR3 covers 16 residues. In germline, CDR1 is SGHAT, CDR2 FQNNGV. V was clipped by 5 bases and J by 0 bases, with 14 bases between them. This CDR3 reads CASSSQQASSGNTIYF. The CDR3 DNA sequence: TGTGCCAGCAGCAGTCAACAGGCCAGCTCTGGAAACACCATATATTTT.

The chain has TRBV6-6 and TRBJ1-3; D is perhaps TRBD1 (5 bases). Germline V lookup: CDR1 MNHNY, CDR2 SVGAGI (reference sequence). V gave up 5 bases and J gave up 4 bases, with 15 bases separating them. The CDR3 length is 15 residues. The CDR3 loop reads CASSGTRGGGNTIYF. The CDR3 nucleotides are TGTGCCAGCAGTGGGACCCGGGGGGGAGGAAACACCATATATTTT.

The chain joins TRBV19 to TRBJ1-3; perhaps TRBD1 as D (5 bases). V shed 3 bases and J shed 0 bases, with 12 bases lying between them. The germline CDR1 and CDR2 sequences are LNHDA and SQIVND (reference sequence). This CDR3 has 16 residues. For the CDR3, the DNA is TGTGCCAGTAGTATTTCGACAGCCAACTCTGGAAACACCATATATTTT. Protein product: CASSISTANSGNTIYF.

The V and J genes are TRBV4-3 and TRBJ1-4; D remains ambiguous. Trimming shortened V by 1 base and J by 2 bases, and 8 bases separated the two germline ends. The V gene's germline CDR1 is LGHNA and CDR2 YSLEER. The CDR3 is made up of 15 amino acids. The CDR3 sequence: CASSQGGLTNEKLFF. The CDR3 region has the DNA TGCGCCAGCAGCCAAGGAGGGTTGACTAATGAAAAACTGTTTTTT.

The chain recombines TRBV5-1 with TRBJ2-1, with D tentatively TRBD1 (10 bases). Trimming removed 7 bases from V and 8 bases from J, with 31 bases in between. CDR3 length: 18 amino acids. Germline values: CDR1 SGHRS, CDR2 YFSETQ. CDR3 loop: CASGDRGTGLAGYHEQFF. The DNA of the CDR3 is TGCGCCAGCGGGGACAGGGGTACCGGGCTAGCGGGGTACCATGAGCAGTTCTTC.

This chain uses TRBV5-1 with TRBJ2-7, with 12 nucleotides matching TRBD1. The V and J ends lost 7 bases and 2 bases, in that order; junction bases with no gene match: 13. The germline gives CDR1 SGHRS, CDR2 YFSETQ. The CDR3 has 17 amino acids. The CDR3 DNA reads TGCGCCAGCCCCGGGACAGGGGGCACCCAATTTACCTACGAGCAGTACTTC. The encoded protein is CASPGTGGTQFTYEQYF.

This rearrangement joins TRBV5-1 to TRBJ1-4; a possible D gene is TRBD1 (6 bases). V was shortened by 0 bases and J by 7 bases, with 10 bases between the two germline ends. The CDR3 consists of 14 residues. Germline assignment: CDR1 SGHRS and CDR2 YFSETQ. The chain's CDR3 is CASSLGSGVEKLFF. The CDR3 DNA follows: TGCGCCAGCAGCTTGGGTTCAGGGGTTGAAAAACTGTTTTTT.

The rearrangement uses TRBV5-4 and TRBJ1-3, with TRBD1 identical over 9 bases. The CDR3 runs 14 residues. Germline values: CDR1 SGHNT, CDR2 YYREEE (reference sequence). The ends lost 3 bases at V and 4 bases at J; junction bases unmatched: 2. The CDR3 here is CASSSGTGGNTIYF. The CDR3 bases are TGTGCCAGCAGCTCCGGGACAGGGGGAAACACCATATATTTT.

This clone showed up just once. This chain connects TRBV7-2 to TRBJ2-7; D is undetermined. The V gene's germline CDR1 is SGHTA and CDR2 FQGNSA. The ends were cut back, 5 bases at V and 6 bases at J, with 8 bases in the middle. The CDR3 spans 11 residues. The CDR3 loop is CASSPGIEQYF. CDR3 nucleotide sequence: TGTGCCAGCAGCCCCGGTATCGAGCAGTACTTC.